The 17 T cell receptor beta chains listed next were all sequenced from one sample in a study of cytomegalovirus exposure and HLA in healthy donors (dated by TCRdb to 2016 to 2017). The library relied on the immunoSEQ multiplex PCR assay. The multiplex PCR relied on a mix of 60 forward primers for TCR Vbeta segments and 13 reverse primers for TCR Jbeta segments. TCRdb limited this immuneACCESS table to in-frame rearrangements with V and J called. A share of clones is missing; checked studies link under half to unresolved V genes, and the rest is unexplained. This sample gives more than 100,000 clones in total; over 70% of them show up just once. The top ten clones comprise approximately 1.5% of the sample. Sequenced material: PBMCs. The receptors here all came from a woman in her forties in good health and CMV-seronegative.

The chain has TRBV7-3 and TRBJ2-1, with TRBD1 matching over 7 bases. After removal of 5 bases from V and 4 bases from J, the junction contained 5 bases not matched to a gene. CDR1 and CDR2 (germline): SGHTA, FQGTGA. The CDR3 sequence is 14 residues long. CDR3: CASSPGQKYNEQFF. CDR3 nucleotide sequence: TGTGCCAGCAGCCCGGGACAGAAATACAATGAGCAGTTCTTC.

CDR3 DNA: TGTGCCTGGACTCGGGACTTCTTTGAAGCTTTCTTT. Its protein product is CAWTRDFFEAFF. This chain joins TRBV30 and TRBJ1-1, with a weak D call TRBD1 (5 bases). CDR1 is GTSNPN and CDR2 is SVGIG in the germline V gene (reference sequence). This CDR3 is built from 12 residues. With 4 bases removed from V and 7 bases from J, the gap between germline ends came to 13 bases.

The chain links TRBV18 to TRBJ2-7; the match to TRBD1 covers 7 bases. With 3 bases clipped from V and 0 bases from J, the junction kept 2 bases outside the gene matches. The CDR3 spans 14 residues. CDR1 and CDR2 from the germline V gene are KGHSH and LQKENI. The DNA for the CDR3 is TGTGCCAGCTCACCCGGGACAGTCTCCTACGAGCAGTACTTC. This translates into CASSPGTVSYEQYF.

This sequence joins TRBV19 and TRBJ1-2; tentatively, D is TRBD1 (6 bases). CDR3 length: 12 residues. V dropped 9 bases and J dropped 4 bases, with 12 bases sitting between them. From germline, CDR1 is LNHDA and CDR2 SQIVND (reference sequence). This CDR3 is CASTDSRYGYTF. DNA for the CDR3: TGTGCCAGCACGGACAGCCGCTATGGCTACACCTTC.

J is TRBJ1-2 and V is TRBV10-3; a weak D match, TRBD1 (5 bases). CDR3 size: 14 residues. V was shortened by 6 bases and J by 5 bases, with 16 bases between the two germline ends. From germline, CDR1 is ENHRY and CDR2 SYGVKD. The CDR3: CAIRTSGRGYGYTF. CDR3 nucleotides: TGTGCCATCAGGACTTCGGGTAGGGGATATGGCTACACCTTC.

V and J are TRBV4-2 and TRBJ2-7; D is unclear. CDR1 and CDR2 from the germline V gene are LGHNA and YNFKEQ. Trimming took 1 base from V and 4 from J, leaving 8 bases between them. The CDR3 totals 13 residues. CDR3 loop: CASSQADLYEQYF. In nucleotides, the CDR3 is TGTGCCAGCAGCCAAGCAGACTTGTACGAGCAGTACTTC.

In its sample, this clone was seen a few times. The rearrangement links TRBV19 to TRBJ2-7, with 7 positions matching TRBD1. CDR1 and CDR2 from the germline V gene are LNHDA and SQIVND (reference sequence). The J segment lost 1 base and the V segment lost 5 bases, leaving 11 bases of the junction unmatched. The CDR3 length is 16 residues. CDR3 residues: CASSERGTASSYEQYF. CDR3 nucleotide sequence: TGTGCCAGTAGTGAAAGAGGGACAGCCTCTTCCTACGAGCAGTACTTC.

J is TRBJ1-1 and V is TRBV7-9, with D hard to call. CDR1 SEHNR and CDR2 FQNEAQ come from the germline V gene (reference sequence). The CDR3 has 14 amino acids. Trimming shortened V by 5 bases and J by 1 base, and 11 bases separated the two germline ends. The CDR3 nucleotides read TGTGCCAGCAGCCCCCATGGCGGGAACACTGAAGCTTTCTTT. It specifies CASSPHGGNTEAFF. The entire variable domain, with the rest obtained from reference TRBV7-9 and TRBJ1-1, is as follows: DTGVSQNPRHKITKRGQNVTFRCDPISEHNRLYWYRQTLGQGPEFLTYFQNEAQLEKSRLLSDRFSAERPKGSFSTLEIQRTEQGDSAMYLCASSPHGGNTEAFFGQGTRLTVV.

This clone was counted only a few times. The chain links TRBV6-5 to TRBJ2-1; 9 bases match TRBD1. CDR3 length equals 13 residues. Germline CDR1 MNHEY, CDR2 SVGAGI. CDR3 loop: CASDRGTNNEQFF. CDR3 in DNA: TGTGCTAGTGACAGGGGGACTAACAATGAGCAGTTCTTC.

V and J are TRBV15 and TRBJ2-7, with D maybe TRBD1 (5 bases). From germline, CDR1 is LNHNV and CDR2 YYDKDF (reference sequence). This CDR3 has 14 amino acids. V was cut by 4 bases and J by 5 bases, with 15 bases left in between. CDR3 DNA: TGTGCCACCAGCACTTCAGGGTTGTTCAACGAGCAGTACTTC. Amino acids: CATSTSGLFNEQYF.

The chain recombines TRBV25-1 with TRBJ2-3, with a possible D match to TRBD2 (6 bases). The germline V gene encodes CDR1 MGHDK and CDR2 SYGVNS. This CDR3 has 13 amino acids. V gave up 6 bases and J gave up 4 bases, with 11 bases separating them. CDR3 sequence: CASSNRGSDTQYF. As DNA, the CDR3 is TGTGCCAGCAGCAATCGGGGGTCAGATACGCAGTATTTT.

The chain combines TRBV4-2 with TRBJ1-6, with a possible D match to TRBD1 (6 bases). The CDR3 has 15 amino acids. Germline CDR1 reads LGHNA; CDR2 reads YNFKEQ. The V end lost 0 bases, the J end lost 6 bases, and 9 bases lay between the germline ends. DNA for the CDR3: TGTGCCAGCAGCCAAGATGTACAGGGTAATTCACCCCTCCACTTT. It specifies CASSQDVQGNSPLHF.

The chain employs TRBV5-1 and TRBJ2-2, with D maybe TRBD1 (5 bases). Between the trimmed V and J ends, which lost 4 bases and 6 bases, there was a span of 19 bases. Germline-derived CDR1 and CDR2 are SGHRS and YFSETQ. There are 16 residues in the CDR3. CDR3 DNA: TGCGCCAGCAGCCCGCAGGGTGTCGAGGTGGCCGGGGAGCTGTTTTTT. Translation gives CASSPQGVEVAGELFF.

The gene calls are TRBV13 and TRBJ1-2; 10 nucleotides line up with TRBD1. There are 18 residues in the CDR3. Trimming took 4 bases from V and 3 from J; bases not matched to a gene: 14. The V gene's germline CDR1 is PRHDT and CDR2 FYEKMQ (reference sequence). This chain's CDR3 is CASSYPTLGTGDYYGYTF. In nucleotides, the CDR3 is TGTGCCAGCAGCTATCCAACCCTTGGGACAGGGGACTACTATGGCTACACCTTC.

The chain has TRBV6-1 and TRBJ2-7; 13 bases are shared with TRBD2. This CDR3 contains 15 residues. Germline values: CDR1 MNHNS, CDR2 SASEGT. V dropped 5 bases and J dropped 2; count of bases not matched to a gene: 3. CDR3 nucleotide sequence: TGTGCCAGCAGTCCAGGACTAGCGGGGGCCTACGAGCAGTACTTC. Translating it yields CASSPGLAGAYEQYF.

This clone appeared a single time. The chain links TRBV7-9 to TRBJ1-4, with D possibly TRBD1 on 6 matching bases. The V end was cut by 1 base, the J end by 2 bases, with 11 bases between. Germline CDR1 SEHNR, CDR2 FQNEAQ (reference sequence). The CDR3 extends over 16 amino acids. For the CDR3, the DNA is TGTGCCAGCAGCTTAGTAGGCGGACAGACTAATGAAAAACTGTTTTTT. It encodes CASSLVGGQTNEKLFF. Full variable domain (outside the CDR3, taken from reference TRBV7-9 and TRBJ1-4): DTGVSQNPRHKITKRGQNVTFRCDPISEHNRLYWYRQTLGQGPEFLTYFQNEAQLEKSRLLSDRFSAERPKGSFSTLEIQRTEQGDSAMYLCASSLVGGQTNEKLFFGSGTQLSVL.

V gene TRBV2 combines with J gene TRBJ1-6; 7 bases fit TRBD1. V lost 6 bases and J lost 7; bases outside the gene matches: 12. The CDR3 loop spans 16 amino acids. Per the germline V gene, CDR1 is SNHLY and CDR2 is FYNNEI. The CDR3 bases are TGTGCCAGCAGCGTTTCTCGACAGGGAGGAAATTCACCCCTCCACTTT. Amino acids: CASSVSRQGGNSPLHF.